This T cell receptor (beta chain) was identified during a study of beta chain features in type 1 diabetes. Whole-study context: Summed over all samples, the examined sorted cells came to 100 million to 130 million.

Post-sort purity exceeded 98% for all sorted populations. General study results and limits: A moderate, significant TCRB CDR3 shortening appeared in type 1 diabetes across four CD4+ subsets. These data did not resolve whether HLA type affects TCRB rearrangement. In type 1 diabetes patients, VDJ junctions had fewer insertions; deletions at these junctions were more frequent.

The entirety of the isolated RNA underwent reverse transcription, so expressed TCRB transcripts were sequenced. Sequencing was performed with immunoSEQ multiplex PCR; in TCRdb, only in-frame clones are kept and a portion is missing. The sample carries 350,000 to 450,000 clones, around 13% recorded once. Notes on this clone: What it binds is not known.

The TCR sequence derives from a young woman with type 1 diabetes. The specimen sequenced was naive CD4+ T cells from blood.

CDR3 sequence (DNA): TGTGCCAGCAGCCCTAGCGGGGGGGCGGTCCAACGTACTGAGCAGTTCTTC. It codes for CASSPSGGAVQRTEQFF. The J gene is TRBJ2-1, the V gene TRBV7-8; 12 bases are shared with TRBD2. V gave up 5 bases and J gave up 9 bases; unmatched junction bases: 14. The CDR3 is made up of 17 amino acids. CDR1 and CDR2 (germline): SGHVS, FQNEAQ.